This TCR beta chain emerged from a study of T cells in narcolepsy. The CDR3 runs 14 residues. Germline CDR1 ENHRY, CDR2 SYGVKD. V shed 8 bases and J shed 0 bases, with 10 bases lying between them. General study points: Comparing one patient's CSF and blood CD4+ clonotypes highlighted HCRT- and TRIB2-specific autoreactive clonotypes. Some memory CD4+ repertoires had no autoreactive clone sequences. Healthy controls reportedly lacked the autoreactive clonotypes serially found in patients' blood.

In the case of this clone: No antigen is known for it.

Profiled with immunoSEQ multiplex PCR; TCRdb holds only in-frame clones, not every one. The table has 25,000 to 35,000 clones, approximately 86% seen once. Input material: CD45RA- memory CD4+ T cells from PBMCs. This receptor was identified in a human donor with narcolepsy. V gene TRBV10-3 combines with J gene TRBJ2-2, with a weak D call TRBD2 (6 bases). This CDR3 is CAIGREANTGELFF. CDR3 nucleotide sequence: TGTGCCATCGGGCGGGAAGCGAACACCGGGGAGCTGTTTTTT.